The TCR beta chain described here comes from a study of cytomegalovirus exposure and HLA in healthy donors. In its sample, this clone was seen a few times. Primers: 60 Vbeta forward and 13 Jbeta reverse. Produced via immunoSEQ multiplex PCR; TCRdb's table is partial and in-frame only. The sample has about 120,000 clones; 15% to 17% are singletons. The source is a woman younger than 30 in good health and CMV-seronegative. The sample consisted of PBMCs.

CDR3 in amino acids: CASSLRTGRQPQHF. The CDR3, as DNA: TGTGCCAGCAGCTTGCGGACAGGGCGTCAGCCCCAGCATTTT. The V call is TRBV7-2, the J call TRBJ1-5; 8 nucleotides align to TRBD1. Germline V gene data show CDR1 as SGHTA and CDR2 as FQGNSA. This CDR3 contains 14 residues. Trimming cost V 3 bases and J 6 bases; bases outside gene matches: 4.